This record looks at one T cell receptor beta chain sequence and its context. Its specificity is unknown. Via MiXCR, TCRdb re-called the RT-PCR reads, giving one row per CDR3 protein. This table holds approximately 300,000 distinct CDR3 sequences, around 22% found once. There are 14 residues in the CDR3. The V end was cut by 1 base, the J end by 3 bases, with 10 bases between. Germline V CDR1 and CDR2: SGHAT, FQNNGV. These data come from a study of response to subunit inactivated influenza vaccine. Findings and caveats of the study: Only a handful of new T cells, the authors suggested, are recruited with each seasonal influenza vaccination.

The source was PBMCs from blood, collected about 19 months after vaccination. The chain employs TRBV11-2 and TRBJ2-7; a weak D match, TRBD1 (6 bases). This receptor was identified in a man between 50 and 69 years old who received an inactivated influenza vaccine. In DNA, the CDR3 is TGTGCCAGCAGCTTAGGACAGGAAAGCTACGAGCAGTACTTC. This codes for CASSLGQESYEQYF.